The following is a T cell receptor (beta chain) sequence with its context. This specimen comes from a study of shared clonotypes between healthy human individuals. The CDR3 is 17 residues long. V was pared by 4 bases and J by 3 bases, with 19 bases between. Germline values: CDR1 SGHAT, CDR2 FQNNGV. Libraries were prepared by immunoSEQ multiplex PCR; TCRdb keeps only in-frame clonotypes and omits some of them. The table records around 990,000 clones, 77% of them present only once. Sample: memory CD4+ T cells from PBMCs. Subset described: CD45RA-negative fraction. The chain employs TRBV11-2 and TRBJ2-1; D is possibly TRBD1 or TRBD2 (5 bases each). The TCR comes from a man aged 18 to 30 in good health. Some clones in this sample may be carry-over from other donors' samples. CDR3 region: CASSSPLAGTIYNEQFF. In nucleotides, the CDR3 is TGTGCCAGCAGCTCCCCACTCGCAGGGACCATCTACAATGAGCAGTTCTTC. Combining the CDR3 with reference TRBV11-2 and TRBJ2-1 gives the whole variable domain EAGVAQSPRYKIIEKRQSVAFWCNPISGHATLYWYQQILGQGPKLLIQFQNNGVVDDSQLPKDRFSAERLKGVDSTLKIQPAKLEDSAVYLCASSSPLAGTIYNEQFFGPGTRLTVL.